Sequencing of this T cell receptor beta chain was carried out in a study of metastatic and nonmetastatic thyroid tumors. Overall study: Blood and tumor or nodule tissue repertoires from malignant and benign thyroid patients were compared.

TCRdb re-analyzed the PCR reads using MiXCR. The sample shows under 30,000 clones, roughly 17% of them seen only once. Study outcomes and limitations: Malignant thyroid tumors reportedly exceeded benign nodules significantly in TCR beta diversity, with the difference appearing in blood and tumor.

This clone has more than one count but fewer than ten. Its target is unknown. The CDR3 has 14 amino acids. The ends were cut back, 2 bases at V and 6 bases at J, with 14 bases in the middle. Germline V gene sequence: CDR1 MNHEY, CDR2 SMNVEV (reference sequence). Among the patients, none had received any treatment before thyroid surgery. The sequence was obtained from a male donor with papillary thyroid cancer or a benign thyroid nodule (not recorded which). Some clones in this sample may be carry-over from other donors' samples. Sequencing used blood. V usage is TRBV27 and J usage is TRBJ2-7; D unresolved. The chain's CDR3 is CASSLLCSSPEQYF. For the CDR3, the DNA is TGTGCCAGCAGTTTACTGTGTTCATCTCCCGAGCAGTACTTC.